The 26 T cell receptor beta chains in this list originate from one sample, sequenced in a study of shared clonotypes between healthy human individuals. Some clones are missing from TCRdb's copy, which holds only in-frame ones; the method was immunoSEQ multiplex PCR. The table has nearly 750,000 clones, over 55% seen once. Sequences were obtained from memory CD4+ T cells sorted from blood. Regarding subset: CD45RA-negative fraction. The receptors were gathered from a woman in her twenties or thirties in good health.

The rearrangement links TRBV28 to TRBJ1-5; D is uncertain. The CDR3 spans 15 residues. V was cut by 3 bases and J by 6 bases, with 15 bases left in between. Germline V CDR1 and CDR2: MDHEN, SYDVKM. CDR3 nucleotides: TGTGCCAGCAGTTTTCGGTTCACTTTGGCTCAGCCCCAGCATTTT. Translation gives CASSFRFTLAQPQHF.

CDR3 in DNA: TGTGCCAGCAGTCTCGGCCCTGGGGGTATTCAGTACTTC. Translation gives CASSLGPGGIQYF. This sequence joins TRBV6-5 and TRBJ2-4, with D possibly being TRBD1 or TRBD2 (5 bases each). Trimming stripped 5 bases from V and 10 bases from J, with 15 bases between. Germline V gene lookup returns CDR1 MNHEY and CDR2 SVGAGI. The CDR3 spans 13 residues.

The V and J genes are TRBV2 and TRBJ2-7; TRBD2 matches 9 bases. V shed 3 bases and J 4 bases; nucleotides not matched to a gene: 7. The CDR3 is 15 residues long. Looked up from germline, CDR1 is SNHLY and CDR2 is FYNNEI. For the CDR3, the DNA is TGTGCCAGCAGTGATGGACTAGCGAACATATACGAGCAGTACTTC. Protein sequence: CASSDGLANIYEQYF.

The chain employs TRBV5-1 and TRBJ2-7; 7 nucleotides align to TRBD2. Germline CDR1 SGHRS, CDR2 YFSETQ. Losses at the gene ends were 3 bases for V and 4 bases for J; bases not matched to a gene: 13. The CDR3 has 16 residues. The CDR3 bases are TGCGCCAGCAGCTCCAAGACTAGCTCTGTTTCGTACGAGCAGTACTTC. This encodes CASSSKTSSVSYEQYF.

This chain joins TRBV11-2 and TRBJ1-4; D uncertain. CDR1 and CDR2 (germline): SGHAT, FQNNGV. There are 14 residues in the CDR3. Trimming stripped 1 base from V and 4 bases from J, with 7 bases between. CDR3 DNA sequence: TGTGCCAGCAGCTTAGGCCAGGTTAATGAAAAACTGTTTTTT. Amino acid sequence: CASSLGQVNEKLFF.

The rearrangement links TRBV18 to TRBJ2-7; D is unclear. This CDR3 region has 14 residues. Trimming shortened V by 2 bases and J by 2 bases, and 10 bases separated the two germline ends. Looked up from germline, CDR1 is KGHSH and CDR2 is LQKENI. CDR3 bases: TGTGCCAGCTCACCATACCAGCAAACCTACGAGCAGTACTTC. Amino acid sequence: CASSPYQQTYEQYF.

V usage is TRBV27 and J usage is TRBJ1-1; 8 nucleotides align to TRBD1. CDR1 and CDR2 from the germline V gene are MNHEY and SMNVEV (reference sequence). Unmatched junction bases numbered 4, after V lost 5 bases and J lost 5 bases. This CDR3 contains 13 residues. As DNA, the CDR3 is TGTGCCAGCAGTACAAGACAGGGGACTGAAGCTTTCTTT. It specifies CASSTRQGTEAFF.

The chain has TRBV5-4 and TRBJ1-1; TRBD1 matches 9 bases. V shed 3 bases and J 6 bases; nucleotides not matched to a gene: 3. This CDR3 has 13 amino acids. The germline V gene encodes CDR1 SGHNT and CDR2 YYREEE (reference sequence). The CDR3 DNA sequence: TGTGCCAGCAGCTGGGACAGGGCCCCTGAAGCTTTCTTT. It encodes CASSWDRAPEAFF. Full variable domain (outside the CDR3, taken from reference TRBV5-4 and TRBJ1-1): ETGVTQSPTHLIKTRGQQVTLRCSSQSGHNTVSWYQQALGQGPQFIFQYYREEENGRGNFPPRFSGLQFPNYSSELNVNALELDDSALYLCASSWDRAPEAFFGQGTRLTVV.

CDR3 nucleotides: TGTGCCAGCAGCTCACGGGCCCAGAACACTGAAGCTTTCTTT. Translation: CASSSRAQNTEAFF. The rearrangement links TRBV7-9 to TRBJ1-1; D not resolved. The CDR3 is made up of 14 amino acids. V dropped 4 bases and J dropped 1 base, with 10 bases sitting between them. Germline assignment: CDR1 SEHNR and CDR2 FQNEAQ (reference sequence).

The CDR3 nucleotides are TGTGCCACCAGAGGGGGCCGGGCCTACGAGCAGTACTTC. The encoded protein is CATRGGRAYEQYF. V usage is TRBV27 and J usage is TRBJ2-7; 7 nucleotides match TRBD1. Trimming at V came to 10 bases and at J to 2 bases, leaving 8 bases not matched to a gene. Germline V gene data show CDR1 as MNHEY and CDR2 as SMNVEV (reference sequence). The CDR3 extends over 13 amino acids.

The chain recombines TRBV2 with TRBJ2-1; 8 bases agree with TRBD1. V lost 7 bases, J lost 5 bases, and 10 bases stayed unmatched. The V gene's germline CDR1 is SNHLY and CDR2 FYNNEI. The length of the CDR3 is 15 residues. The CDR3 loop is CASMPDRVTHNEQFF. The CDR3 DNA reads as TGTGCCAGCATGCCGGACAGGGTAACCCACAATGAGCAGTTCTTC. Full variable domain (remainder filled in from reference TRBV2 and TRBJ2-1): EPEVTQTPSHQVTQMGQEVILRCVPISNHLYFYWYRQILGQKVEFLVSFYNNEISEKSEIFDDQFSVERPDGSNFTLKIRSTKLEDSAMYFCASMPDRVTHNEQFFGPGTRLTVL.

This clone was counted only a few times. This chain uses TRBV19 with TRBJ1-5; 9 positions match TRBD1. The junction had 11 bases not matched to a gene; V was cut back by 4 bases and J by 7 bases. Germline CDR1 reads LNHDA; CDR2 reads SQIVND (reference sequence). The CDR3 totals 16 residues. This CDR3 is CASSKWTGELQQPQHF. DNA of the CDR3: TGTGCCAGTAGTAAATGGACAGGGGAACTCCAACAGCCCCAGCATTTT.

This clone was recorded at least ten times. The chain joins TRBV5-4 to TRBJ2-5, with a tentative D call TRBD1 (6 bases). The CDR3 length is 14 residues. The V end was cut by 6 bases, the J end by 6 bases, with 18 bases between. Per the germline V gene, CDR1 is SGHNT and CDR2 is YYREEE (reference sequence). The CDR3 DNA follows: TGTGCCAGCACCGAAGCACAGGGAAGGAAGACCCAGTACTTC. Residues: CASTEAQGRKTQYF.

In this sample, this clone turned up once. V is TRBV5-4 and J is TRBJ2-5; 8 nucleotides agree with TRBD2. The CDR3 is 14 amino acids. Looked up from germline, CDR1 is SGHNT and CDR2 is YYREEE (reference sequence). V lost 4 bases to trimming and J lost 1 base; unmatched junction nucleotides: 3. The CDR3 DNA follows: TGTGCCAGCAGCCCCGCGGGGGGCCAAGAGACCCAGTACTTC. This codes for CASSPAGGQETQYF. The whole variable domain, remainder taken from reference TRBV5-4 and TRBJ2-5, is ETGVTQSPTHLIKTRGQQVTLRCSSQSGHNTVSWYQQALGQGPQFIFQYYREEENGRGNFPPRFSGLQFPNYSSELNVNALELDDSALYLCASSPAGGQETQYFGPGTRLLVL.

The chain joins TRBV28 to TRBJ2-6, with 7 bases that match TRBD1. The CDR3 is made up of 15 amino acids. V dropped 4 bases and J dropped 2; count of bases not matched to a gene: 2. The germline V gene encodes CDR1 MDHEN and CDR2 SYDVKM. The DNA of the CDR3 is TGTGCCAGCAGTTCCACAGGGGCTGGGGCCAACGTCCTGACTTTC. This codes for CASSSTGAGANVLTF.

The chain employs TRBV28 and TRBJ2-7; TRBD1 matches 7 bases. The V gene end was trimmed by 3 bases and the J gene end by 3 bases; junction bases not matched to a gene: 17. The CDR3 has 18 residues. The V gene's germline CDR1 is MDHEN and CDR2 SYDVKM. The CDR3 spells CASSFLSRLGQADYEQYF. In nucleotides, the CDR3 is TGTGCCAGCAGTTTTCTATCCCGACTTGGACAGGCCGACTACGAGCAGTACTTC.

This clone was seen a handful of times. V and J are TRBV2 and TRBJ1-2; D possibly corresponds to TRBD1 (5 bases). The CDR3 covers 14 residues. From germline, CDR1 is SNHLY and CDR2 FYNNEI. Trimming cost V 8 bases and J 1 base, with 14 bases left between them. The CDR3 is CASARGADNYGYTF. The CDR3 coding sequence is TGTGCCAGCGCTCGCGGGGCCGATAACTATGGCTACACCTTC.

This sequence joins TRBV6-1 and TRBJ2-7; possible D gene TRBD2, 7 bases. V dropped 2 bases and J dropped 7 bases, with 15 bases sitting between them. Germline assignment: CDR1 MNHNS and CDR2 SASEGT. This CDR3 spans 14 amino acids. CDR3 amino acids: CASSESGGPQEQYF. The CDR3 DNA reads TGTGCCAGCAGTGAATCCGGGGGGCCGCAAGAGCAGTACTTC.

V gene TRBV6-5 combines with J gene TRBJ1-1, with a weak D call TRBD1 (6 bases). V lost 6 bases and J 11 bases, leaving 13 bases between the germline ends. The CDR3 runs to 11 residues. CDR1 is MNHEY, CDR2 SVGAGI, per germline. This CDR3 is CASRGTWKAFF. CDR3 DNA sequence: TGTGCCAGCAGAGGGACATGGAAGGCTTTCTTT.

Notes on this clone: At the DNA level, this CDR3 is encoded by other sequences in the same sample as well. This rearrangement joins TRBV28 to TRBJ2-5; 10 nucleotides align to TRBD1. Germline V gene lookup returns CDR1 MDHEN and CDR2 SYDVKM. V trimming: 5 bases; J trimming: 5 bases; junction bases outside the gene matches: 11. The CDR3 runs 16 residues. The chain's CDR3 is CASSRSGTGERETQYF. The CDR3 nucleotides are TGTGCCAGCAGTAGATCCGGGACAGGGGAACGGGAGACCCAGTACTTC. The variable domain in full, with the rest retrieved from reference TRBV28 and TRBJ2-5, is DVKVTQSSRYLVKRTGEKVFLECVQDMDHENMFWYRQDPGLGLRLIYFSYDVKMKEKGDIPEGYSVSREKKERFSLILESASTNQTSMYLCASSRSGTGERETQYFGPGTRLLVL.

Turning to this clone: It may be a read error: a sequence one base away is much more abundant. V is TRBV9 and J is TRBJ2-2; D is unresolved. Germline values: CDR1 SGDLS, CDR2 YYNGEE. The CDR3 is 12 residues long. V lost 4 bases and J lost 2, with 3 bases in between. The CDR3 is CASSPNTGELFF. CDR3 nucleotide sequence: TGTGCCAGCAGCCCCAACACCGGGGAGCTGTTTTTT.

Worth noting for this clone: A read error is possible here, since a much larger clone lies one base away. This chain uses TRBV7-9 with TRBJ2-5, with 11 bases that match TRBD2. The germline V gene has CDR1 SEHNR and CDR2 FQNEAQ (reference sequence). The CDR3 length is 15 residues. With 6 bases clipped from V and 1 base from J, the junction kept 4 bases outside the gene matches. This chain's CDR3 is CASRPGTSGQETQYF. DNA of the CDR3: TGTGCCAGCAGACCCGGGACTAGCGGCCAAGAGACCCAGTACTTC.

About this clone itself: An end of the junction differs from the germline gene, which may be a read error. The chain couples TRBV6-1 to TRBJ2-2, with TRBD2 matching over 7 bases. This CDR3 has 15 amino acids. Per the germline V gene, CDR1 is MNHNS and CDR2 is SASEGT. The CDR3 sequence: CAISDSGTTTGELFF. The CDR3 DNA reads as TGTGCCATCAGTGATTCCGGGACTACCACCGGGGAGCTGTTTTTT.

This clone has a handful of counts. The chain links TRBV19 to TRBJ2-7, with 9 bases lining up with TRBD1. The J segment lost 3 bases and the V segment lost 5 bases, leaving 5 bases of the junction unmatched. CDR3 length: 14 amino acids. CDR1 LNHDA and CDR2 SQIVND come from the germline V gene (reference sequence). Here the CDR3 reads CASSYPGQGYEQYF. The CDR3, as DNA: TGTGCCAGTAGTTATCCGGGACAGGGCTACGAGCAGTACTTC.

This sequence joins TRBV5-1 and TRBJ2-5; unclear D gene. The CDR3 runs 14 residues. Germline V gene lookup returns CDR1 SGHRS and CDR2 YFSETQ. V gave up 0 bases and J gave up 2 bases, with 8 bases separating them. Written as DNA, the CDR3 is TGCGCCAGCAGCTTGGCCCACGGACAAGAGACCCAGTACTTC. This codes for CASSLAHGQETQYF.

The chain carries TRBV19 and TRBJ1-4; D is undetermined. Per the germline V gene, CDR1 is LNHDA and CDR2 is SQIVND (reference sequence). V dropped 7 bases and J dropped 4 bases, with 13 bases sitting between them. The CDR3 is 14 residues long. The CDR3 spells CASTWAVDNEKLFF. The CDR3 coding sequence is TGTGCCAGTACTTGGGCGGTTGATAATGAAAAACTGTTTTTT.